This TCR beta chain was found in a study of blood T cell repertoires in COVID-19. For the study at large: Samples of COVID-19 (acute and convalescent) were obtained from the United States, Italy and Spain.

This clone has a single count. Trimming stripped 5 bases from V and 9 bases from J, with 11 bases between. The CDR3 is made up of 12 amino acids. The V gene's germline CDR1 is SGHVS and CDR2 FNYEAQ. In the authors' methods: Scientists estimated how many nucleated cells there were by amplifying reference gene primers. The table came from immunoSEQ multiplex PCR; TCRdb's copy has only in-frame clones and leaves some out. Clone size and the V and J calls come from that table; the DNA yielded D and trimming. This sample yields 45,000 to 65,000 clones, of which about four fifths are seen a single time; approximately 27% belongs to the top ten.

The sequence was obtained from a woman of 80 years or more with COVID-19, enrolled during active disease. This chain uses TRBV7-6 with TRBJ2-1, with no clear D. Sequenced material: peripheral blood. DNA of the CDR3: TGTGCCAGCAGCCCAAACCTCGGTGAGCAGTTCTTC. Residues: CASSPNLGEQFF.